A selection of T cell receptor beta chains follows, all from one sample in a study of blood T cell repertoires in COVID-19. Only in-frame clones appear in the TCRdb table, and some are missing; sequencing was by immunoSEQ multiplex PCR. The table has some 120,000 clones, around 82% seen once. The sequenced sample consisted of peripheral blood. The receptors derive from an older man with active or convalescent COVID-19. Each CDR3 is given with its conserved first and last residue. The D gene is left open where the match is weak. Expanded clones are given a class, and other clones once, few, many or no size at all.

size,J,D,V,CDR3,DNA
once,TRBJ1-6,-,TRBV6-2/TRBV6-3,CASSYRSTGSPLHF,TGTGCCAGCAGTTATCGCTCGACAGGCTCACCCCTCCACTTT
-,TRBJ1-3,-,TRBV7-2,CASSPQGGNTIYF,TGTGCCAGCAGCCCCCAGGGGGGAAACACCATATATTTT
once,TRBJ2-7,TRBD1,TRBV28,CASSSPGQPYEQYF,TGTGCCAGCAGCTCTCCGGGACAGCCCTACGAGCAGTACTTC
-,TRBJ1-2,TRBD1,TRBV5-1,CASSSGQVPNYGYTF,TGCGCCAGCAGCTCCGGACAGGTCCCTAACTATGGCTACACCTTC
once,TRBJ1-1,-,TRBV18,CASSPPGVNTEAFF,TGTGCCAGCTCACCACCAGGGGTGAACACTGAAGCTTTCTTT
-,TRBJ1-1,-,TRBV6-1,CASSGPGGNIMNTEAFF,TGTGCCAGCAGTGGTCCTGGGGGGAACATTATGAACACTGAAGCTTTCTTT
-,TRBJ1-2,-,TRBV18,CASSERRDNYGYTF,TGTGCCAGCTCGGAGCGTCGCGATAACTATGGCTACACCTTC
-,TRBJ2-5,-,TRBV9,CASSVGVWGRVQETQYF,TGTGCCAGCAGCGTAGGAGTGTGGGGCAGGGTACAAGAGACCCAGTACTTC
once,TRBJ2-3,TRBD2,TRBV4-1,CASSQAGLAGSTDTQYF,TGCGCCAGCAGCCAAGCCGGACTAGCGGGGAGCACAGATACGCAGTATTTT
-,TRBJ1-1,-,TRBV10-3,CAITASQGSMNTEAFF,TGTGCCATCACTGCCAGCCAGGGCAGCATGAACACTGAAGCTTTCTTT
-,TRBJ2-7,-,TRBV18,CASSPRTGTYEQYF,TGTGCCAGCTCACCAAGAACGGGTACCTACGAGCAGTACTTC
-,TRBJ2-7,TRBD1,TRBV5-4,CASSLEGATYEQYF,TGTGCCAGCAGCTTGGAGGGGGCTACCTACGAGCAGTACTTC
-,TRBJ2-2,-,TRBV7-2,CASSLWRVANTGELFF,TGTGCCAGCAGTCTTTGGAGGGTCGCGAACACCGGGGAGCTGTTTTTT
-,TRBJ2-5,-,TRBV4-3,CASSPQGGAQTQYF,TGCGCCAGCAGCCCCCAAGGGGGGGCGCAGACCCAGTACTTC
-,TRBJ1-2,-,TRBV19,CASSIKAGQNYGYTF,TGTGCCAGTAGTATAAAAGCAGGACAGAACTATGGCTACACCTTC
few,TRBJ2-3,-,TRBV5-8,CASSRGQTDTQYF,TGTGCCAGCAGTCGCGGACAGACAGATACGCAGTATTTT
-,TRBJ2-2,-,TRBV10-3,CAITGGPNTGELFF,TGTGCCATCACCGGCGGCCCGAACACCGGGGAGCTGTTTTTT
-,TRBJ2-1,-,TRBV18,CASSPYVGAPGEDDNEQFF,TGTGCCAGCTCACCATATGTCGGGGCCCCAGGGGAAGATGACAATGAGCAGTTCTTC
-,TRBJ2-3,-,TRBV6-5,CASKPRQTDTQYF,TGTGCCAGCAAGCCAAGACAGACAGATACGCAGTATTTT
-,TRBJ1-3,-,TRBV9,CASSTGGTSGNTIYF,TGTGCCAGCAGCACTGGGGGGACGTCTGGAAACACCATATATTTT